The following is a T cell receptor beta chain sequence with its context. No antigen is known for it. No base-level quality is on record; no much larger clone is a single base apart. Library prep was done by 5' RACE. Sequencing relied on an Illumina HiSeq 2000. Template switching introduced a universal primer binding site; the final cDNA contained a unique molecular identifier, enabling accurate counting of TCR cDNA molecules. First-strand cDNA for TCR alpha and beta chains was synthesized from specific primers in the conserved constant-segment region. To control for contamination, each cDNA library was double barcoded with a SMART-Mk sample barcode plus Illumina barcodes. TruSeq adapter sequences and Illumina sample barcodes were added in two successive PCR steps. The Illumina HiSeq platform was used with custom primers to sequence TCR alpha and beta cDNA libraries. On the authors' methods: MiGEC was used to process raw reads and extract unique molecular identifiers, and MiXCR was used to find CDR3 positions. Recombination models were inferred per individual with the repgenHMM and IGoR tools using an EM algorithm. The analysis of shared clonotypes was done with the tcR package in R, with sharing normalized by the product of cloneset sizes. To study raw recombination without the effects of thymic and clonal selection, out-of-frame nonproductive sequences were analyzed. Using fastp trimming at Q25 and MiXCR clonotype assembly, TCRdb reanalyzed the public sequencing data and kept in-frame beta chains. Every distinct CDR3 protein forms one entry, paired with its most common genes and DNA. These V and J calls are TCRdb output, not the study's own analysis. For this sample the table gives 400,000 to 550,000 distinct CDR3 sequences, of which around 24% were detected only once. The biggest ten clones account for 2.9% of the sample.

The data stem from a study of identical twins (dated by TCRdb to the mid-2010s). Describing the broader study: TCR alpha and beta repertoires from monozygotic twins, unrelated adults of various ages and cord blood were deep-sequenced to test whether fetal clonotypes persist. Replicate twin experiments were performed at different times using different library preparation protocols to rule out contamination.

V is reduced by 5 bases and J by 4 bases, leaving a spacing of 12 bases between them. The CDR3 numbers 12 residues from cysteine through phenylalanine. Solely the CDR3 DNA is kept, with 36 bases framed from the first base. Taken from the germline V gene (reference sequence), the CDR1 and CDR2 loops are DFQATT and SNEGSKA. Every donor was a healthy Caucasian. Three pairs of female monozygotic twins, all aged about 18 to 30 years, were included in the twin cohort. Positive isolation kits from Invitrogen were used to isolate CD4+ and CD8+ T cell populations. What the authors observed across the whole study: Excess twin sharing in beta out-of-frame sequences was weaker because fewer shared sequences lowered the signal-to-noise ratio. Invariant T cells such as MAIT and iNKT could partly confound zero-insertion analyses, although diverse VJ usage argued against such confounding for most clonotypes. Compared with coincidental sharing between unrelated individuals, an excess of low generation-probability sequences was observed among out-of-frame TCR alpha sequences shared between twins. In monozygotic twins, out-of-frame TCR alpha sharing was systematically underestimated by recombination models, although the models agreed with sharing between unrelated individuals. Fewer insertions were carried by abundant cord blood beta clonotypes; a weaker similar trend was observed in young adult naive repertoires, while no such trend was observed in memory repertoires. Conclusions relied on cross-sectional statistical analysis, since the same donors could not be followed over many years.

These records were also assigned to another study, of T cells expressing NK-cell markers. Per the second study: Fewer than ten donors provided sorted CD3+CD56+NKG2C+, CD3+CD56+NKG2C- and CD3+CD56-NKG2C+ T-cell subsets, whose TCR beta-chain repertoires were profiled. Among the eight sequenced donors, only one was HCMV-seronegative, while the other seven were HCMV-seropositive. In several experiments an anti-gammadeltaTCR antibody was added to restrict sorting to alphabetaTCR-expressing T cells. In six donors, the dominant CD3+CD56+NKG2C+ clonotypes ranked among the top 10 CD8+ clonotypes, making up roughly 1.0-7.5% of CD8+ T cells. Those dominant clonotypes were again the most abundant among CD3+CD56-NKG2C+ cells in a few donors, at about 25-60.1%. Whether the expanded NKG2C-expressing T cell clones were specific for HCMV antigens was left unclear. The study sequenced eight donors, all healthy volunteers chosen at random: three men and five women. HCMV serostatus was determined by detecting HCMV-specific IgG in serum with a commercial ELISA kit. MIGEC was used to demultiplex reads and group reads by UMI, and MiTCR was used to assemble and quantify clonotypes. To exclude erroneous sequences, any TCR cDNA sequence not supported by at least two reads was discarded. Downstream repertoire analysis used the tcR package, and clonotypes were matched across fractions by CDR3 nucleotide sequence plus V segment. Antigen specificity was annotated against VDJdb with VDJmatch, allowing one amino acid substitution in CDR3.

Sample: CD4+ T cells sorted from blood. The receptor was isolated from a woman between 18 and 29 years old in good health. This chain is built from TRBV20-1 and TRBJ2-7; TRBD2 could be the D gene, as 7 bases match. CDR3 protein: CSARGDIYEQYF. In nucleotides, the sequence is TGCAGTGCTCGGGGGGACATTTACGAGCAGTACTTC.